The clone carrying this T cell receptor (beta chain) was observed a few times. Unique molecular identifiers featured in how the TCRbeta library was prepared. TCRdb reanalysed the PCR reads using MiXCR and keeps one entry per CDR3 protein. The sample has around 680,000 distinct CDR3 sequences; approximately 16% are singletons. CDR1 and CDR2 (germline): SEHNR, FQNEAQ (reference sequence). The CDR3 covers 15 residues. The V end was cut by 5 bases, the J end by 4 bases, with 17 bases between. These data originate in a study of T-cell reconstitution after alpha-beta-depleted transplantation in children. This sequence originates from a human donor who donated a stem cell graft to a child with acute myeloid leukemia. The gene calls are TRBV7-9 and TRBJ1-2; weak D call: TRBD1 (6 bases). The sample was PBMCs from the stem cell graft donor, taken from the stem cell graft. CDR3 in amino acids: CASSGTRGLLYGYTF. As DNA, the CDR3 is TGTGCCAGCAGCGGGACTCGGGGGCTACTCTATGGCTACACCTTC.